The 22 T cell receptor beta chains presented below share a single source sample, sequenced in a study of T cell responses to AZD1222 COVID-19 vaccine. Produced via immunoSEQ multiplex PCR; TCRdb's table is partial and in-frame only. The sample has about 84,000 clones, 87% seen once. The sequenced sample was peripheral blood, obtained on day 0 of AZD1222 vaccination. The origin of the receptors is an adult in good health.

The J gene is TRBJ1-5, the V gene TRBV12-3 or TRBV12-4, with no clear D. This CDR3 region has 13 residues. V was shortened by 1 base and J by 3 bases, with 4 bases between the two germline ends. The CDR3 nucleotides read TGTGCCAGCAGTTTAGGCACCAATCAGCCCCAGCATTTT. This codes for CASSLGTNQPQHF.

The chain joins TRBV5-5 to TRBJ1-5, with 7 bases lining up with TRBD1. Trimming removed 1 base from V and 1 base from J; junction bases left unmatched: 11. The germline V gene has CDR1 SGHKS and CDR2 YYEKEE (reference sequence). The CDR3 has 18 amino acids. CDR3 residues: CASSLQGEPYGSNQPQHF. CDR3 nucleotide sequence: TGTGCCAGCAGCTTGCAGGGGGAGCCTTACGGAAGCAATCAGCCCCAGCATTTT.

The chain joins TRBV6-5 to TRBJ2-5; no reliable D call. The length of the CDR3 is 16 residues. V was pared by 0 bases and J by 5 bases, with 16 bases between. Germline V lookup: CDR1 MNHEY, CDR2 SVGAGI. The CDR3 nucleotides are TGTGCCAGCAGTTACTCGTCGGCTAGTGTGGGGGAGACCCAGTACTTC. Residues: CASSYSSASVGETQYF.

The V gene is TRBV5-4, the J gene TRBJ1-1, with D possibly TRBD1 on 6 matching bases. CDR1 is SGHNT and CDR2 is YYREEE in the germline V gene (reference sequence). V lost 2 bases and J 0 bases, leaving 11 bases between the germline ends. The CDR3 is 15 residues long. The CDR3 protein is CASSLGGTLNTEAFF. Written as DNA, the CDR3 is TGTGCCAGCAGCTTAGGCGGGACACTGAACACTGAAGCTTTCTTT.

The J gene is TRBJ2-1, the V gene TRBV11-3, with TRBD2 matching over 8 bases. In germline, CDR1 is SGHNT, CDR2 YENEEA. The length of the CDR3 is 15 residues. After removal of 4 bases from V and 7 bases from J, the junction contained 9 bases not matched to a gene. The CDR3 loop reads CASSSDGRGRNEQFF. CDR3 nucleotides: TGTGCCAGCAGCTCTGACGGGAGGGGGAGGAATGAGCAGTTCTTC.

The chain carries TRBV25-1 and TRBJ1-1, with D perhaps TRBD1 (5 bases). This CDR3 comprises 13 residues. The V gene lost 1 base and the J gene lost 3 bases, with 6 bases spanning the gap. In germline, CDR1 is MGHDK, CDR2 SYGVNS. CDR3 loop: CASSELGDTEAFF. The CDR3 DNA reads TGTGCCAGCAGTGAATTAGGGGACACTGAAGCTTTCTTT. Drawing the rest from reference TRBV25-1 and TRBJ1-1, the complete variable domain is EADIYQTPRYLVIGTGKKITLECSQTMGHDKMYWYQQDPGMELHLIHYSYGVNSTEKGDLSSESTVSRIRTEHFPLTLESARPSHTSQYLCASSELGDTEAFFGQGTRLTVV.

The chain carries TRBV5-8 and TRBJ1-4, with 8 nucleotides matching TRBD1. The V gene's germline CDR1 is SGHTS and CDR2 YDEGEE. The length of the CDR3 is 15 residues. With 2 bases clipped from V and 5 bases from J, the junction kept 5 bases outside the gene matches. Written as DNA, the CDR3 is TGTGCCAGCAGCTTAAGGCAGGGGGCGAATGAAAAACTGTTTTTT. Its translation: CASSLRQGANEKLFF.

The chain uses TRBV7-9 and TRBJ1-6, with D tentatively TRBD1 (5 bases). The germline gives CDR1 SEHNR, CDR2 FQNEAQ (reference sequence). CDR3 length: 14 residues. Trimming left V 3 bases short and J 9 bases short, with 12 bases between. CDR3 in DNA: TGTGCCAGCAGCTTCGCAGGGTTCCGTTCACCCCTCCACTTT. This encodes CASSFAGFRSPLHF. Variable domain in full (rest from reference TRBV7-9 and TRBJ1-6): DTGVSQNPRHKITKRGQNVTFRCDPISEHNRLYWYRQTLGQGPEFLTYFQNEAQLEKSRLLSDRFSAERPKGSFSTLEIQRTEQGDSAMYLCASSFAGFRSPLHFGNGTRLTVT.

The V and J genes are TRBV4-3 and TRBJ2-1, with D unclear. In germline, CDR1 is LGHNA, CDR2 YSLEER. The CDR3 has 14 residues. Trimming stripped 1 base from V and 8 bases from J, with 12 bases between. CDR3 DNA: TGCGCCAGCAGCCAAGGTCGAGTAGAGGATGAGCAGTTCTTC. Amino acid sequence: CASSQGRVEDEQFF.

This clone was picked up one time. The chain recombines TRBV5-8 with TRBJ2-1; TRBD2 agrees at 11 bases. J lost 4 bases, V lost 5 bases, and 5 bases had no gene match. Germline V gene data show CDR1 as SGHTS and CDR2 as YDEGEE. The CDR3 runs to 15 residues. Here the CDR3 reads CASRAGTSGYNEQFF. In DNA form, the CDR3 reads TGTGCCAGCAGGGCCGGGACTAGCGGTTACAATGAGCAGTTCTTC.

This sequence joins TRBV7-9 and TRBJ2-1; TRBD2 is a possible D gene (5 bases). The CDR3 extends over 16 amino acids. Germline assignment: CDR1 SEHNR and CDR2 FQNEAQ (reference sequence). Trimming took off 8 bases at V and 2 bases at J, with 19 bases between the two ends. This chain's CDR3 is CASCLPGISAYNEQFF. DNA for the CDR3: TGTGCCAGCTGCCTACCCGGGATCTCCGCCTACAATGAGCAGTTCTTC.

This sequence joins TRBV19 and TRBJ2-7; 7 bases agree with TRBD1. CDR1 is LNHDA, CDR2 SQIVND, per germline (reference sequence). The CDR3 is 15 amino acids. The V gene end was trimmed by 5 bases and the J gene end by 3 bases; junction bases not matched to a gene: 10. The CDR3 protein is CASSRPRGSVYEQYF. CDR3 DNA: TGTGCCAGTAGTCGGCCCAGGGGGTCCGTCTACGAGCAGTACTTC.

The chain has TRBV2 and TRBJ2-7; D is ambiguous. Per germline, CDR1 SNHLY and CDR2 FYNNEI. The CDR3 runs to 13 residues. Trimming removed 4 bases at V and 3 bases at J, with 10 bases between. CDR3 loop: CASSGAFGYEQYF. DNA for the CDR3: TGTGCCAGCAGTGGGGCCTTTGGCTACGAGCAGTACTTC.

V gene TRBV2 combines with J gene TRBJ2-3, with D perhaps given as TRBD1 or TRBD2 (5 bases each). The CDR3 is 15 residues long. Germline-derived CDR1 and CDR2 are SNHLY and FYNNEI. Trimming cost V 6 bases and J 4 bases, with 17 bases left between them. The CDR3 loop is CASSSSGTLADTQYF. In DNA, the CDR3 is TGTGCCAGCAGCTCCTCCGGGACCCTTGCAGATACGCAGTATTTT.

The genes are TRBV7-9 and TRBJ2-2, with 10 bases matching TRBD1. The CDR3 runs to 15 residues. J gave up 5 bases and V 7 bases, and 7 bases lay outside the gene matches. Germline-derived CDR1 and CDR2 are SEHNR and FQNEAQ (reference sequence). The CDR3 DNA reads as TGTGCCAGCACCCGGGACAGGGGAGAAACCGGGGAGCTGTTTTTT. Translated, it gives CASTRDRGETGELFF.

This clone has just a few counts. The chain couples TRBV7-2 to TRBJ2-5, with D tentatively TRBD1 or TRBD2 (5 bases each). There are 11 residues in the CDR3. CDR1 SGHTA and CDR2 FQGNSA come from the germline V gene. Trimming took 4 bases from V and 9 from J, leaving 9 bases between them. The CDR3 loop is CASSSPGPQYF. The DNA for the CDR3 is TGTGCCAGCAGCTCCCCGGGGCCCCAGTACTTC.

The chain employs TRBV10-1 and TRBJ1-6; D gene uncertain. Germline V lookup: CDR1 WNHNN, CDR2 SYGVQD (reference sequence). The CDR3 extends over 15 amino acids. Deletions cut 4 bases from V and 0 bases from J, with 7 bases between. For the CDR3, the DNA is TGCGCCAGCAGTGGGATATGCTCCTATAATTCACCCCTCCACTTT. Its protein product is CASSGICSYNSPLHF.

CDR3 in DNA: TGTGCCAGCAGCCACTCCACTGAAGCTTTCTTT. Its protein is CASSHSTEAFF. The gene calls are TRBV3-1 (or the pseudogene TRBV3-2) and TRBJ1-1; D call uncertain. The germline CDR1 and CDR2 sequences are LGHDT and YNNKEL (reference sequence). V was trimmed by 3 bases and J by 4 bases, leaving 3 bases between them. CDR3 size: 11 residues.

The chain carries TRBV18 and TRBJ2-5; tentative D call: TRBD2 (5 bases). CDR1 is KGHSH, CDR2 LQKENI, per germline. The CDR3 loop spans 13 amino acids. The ends were cut back, 6 bases at V and 4 bases at J, with 12 bases in the middle. CDR3: CASSPGIRETQYF. In DNA, the CDR3 is TGTGCCAGCTCCCCGGGGATACGAGAGACCCAGTACTTC.

J is TRBJ2-3 and V is TRBV5-1; the D is unclear. This CDR3 spans 13 amino acids. CDR1 is SGHRS, CDR2 YFSETQ, per germline. The germline V and J ends were trimmed by 2 bases and 6 bases, with 10 bases remaining between them. The chain's CDR3 is CASSFVGEDTQYF. Written as DNA, the CDR3 is TGCGCCAGCAGCTTCGTGGGCGAGGATACGCAGTATTTT.

This clone was seen just once. CDR3: CASSKEGNTEAFF. CDR3 nucleotides: TGTGCCAGCAGCAAAGAGGGCAACACTGAAGCTTTCTTT. The chain couples TRBV6-4 to TRBJ1-1; D gene ambiguous. The CDR3 extends over 13 amino acids. Looked up from germline, CDR1 is MRHNA and CDR2 is SNTAGT. The V and J ends lost 6 bases and 2 bases respectively, with 10 bases between them.

The genes are TRBV29-1 and TRBJ2-5; perhaps TRBD2 as D (5 bases). Germline CDR1 SQVTM, CDR2 ANQGSEA. The length of the CDR3 is 12 residues. Trimming took 1 base from V and 5 from J, leaving 8 bases between them. For the CDR3, the DNA is TGCAGCGTTGAAGTTCCGGGGGAGACCCAGTACTTC. Its translation is CSVEVPGETQYF.